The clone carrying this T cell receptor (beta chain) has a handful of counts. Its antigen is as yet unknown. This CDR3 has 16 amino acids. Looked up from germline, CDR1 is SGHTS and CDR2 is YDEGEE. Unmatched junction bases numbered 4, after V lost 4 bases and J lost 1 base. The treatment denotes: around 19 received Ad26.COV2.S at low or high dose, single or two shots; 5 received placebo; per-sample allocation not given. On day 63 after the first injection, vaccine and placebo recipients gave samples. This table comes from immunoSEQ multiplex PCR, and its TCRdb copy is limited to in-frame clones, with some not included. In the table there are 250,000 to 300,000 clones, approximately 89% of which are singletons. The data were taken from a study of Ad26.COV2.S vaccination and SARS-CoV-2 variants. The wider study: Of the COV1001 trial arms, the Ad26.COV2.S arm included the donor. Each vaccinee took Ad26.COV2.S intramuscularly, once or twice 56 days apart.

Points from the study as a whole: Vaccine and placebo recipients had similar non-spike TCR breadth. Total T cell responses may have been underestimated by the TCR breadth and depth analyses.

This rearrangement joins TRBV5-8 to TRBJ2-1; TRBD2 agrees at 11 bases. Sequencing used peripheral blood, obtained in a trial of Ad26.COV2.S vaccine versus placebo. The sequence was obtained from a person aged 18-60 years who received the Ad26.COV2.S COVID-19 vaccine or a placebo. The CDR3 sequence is CASSASGRTSYNEQFF. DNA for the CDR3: TGTGCCAGCAGCGCTAGCGGGAGGACGTCCTACAATGAGCAGTTCTTC.